These 14 T cell receptor beta chains were sequenced from one sample in a study of T cell changes during pregnancy in multiple sclerosis. Assay used: immunoSEQ multiplex PCR; TCRdb lists only in-frame clones, some missing. The table includes around 83,000 clones, approximately 90% detected once. Sequenced material: CD4+ T cells from peripheral blood mononuclear cells, taken in the second trimester of pregnancy. The source of these receptors is a female donor with multiple sclerosis, enrolled in a pregnancy study.

V gene TRBV19 combines with J gene TRBJ2-5, with D tentatively TRBD2 (5 bases). V dropped 2 bases and J dropped 5 bases, with 12 bases sitting between them. CDR3 length: 14 residues. Germline V gene lookup returns CDR1 LNHDA and CDR2 SQIVND (reference sequence). For the CDR3, the DNA is TGTGCCAGTAGTATAAGCCTAGCCGGGGAGACCCAGTACTTC. As protein: CASSISLAGETQYF.

This clone was detected once. V gene TRBV5-8 combines with J gene TRBJ2-2, with D possibly being TRBD1 (6 bases). CDR1 and CDR2 (germline): SGHTS, YDEGEE. V dropped 4 bases and J dropped 6 bases, with 16 bases sitting between them. CDR3 length: 15 amino acids. The CDR3 loop is CASSNYRVLPGELFF. The DNA for the CDR3 is TGTGCCAGCAGCAACTACAGGGTTCTTCCCGGGGAGCTGTTTTTT.

The genes are TRBV30 and TRBJ2-5, with 9 bases identical to TRBD2. The CDR3 length is 18 residues. CDR1 is GTSNPN, CDR2 SVGIG, per germline (reference sequence). J was trimmed by 5 bases and V by 0 bases; bases with no gene match: 16. CDR3 DNA sequence: TGTGCCTGGAGTGTAGGGTTGGCGGGAGGGTGGGTTTATGAGACCCAGTACTTC. Residues: CAWSVGLAGGWVYETQYF.

The chain employs TRBV11-2 and TRBJ2-7; D is possibly TRBD1 (5 bases). V shed 4 bases and J shed 2 bases, with 12 bases lying between them. Germline assignment: CDR1 SGHAT and CDR2 FQNNGV. The length of the CDR3 is 14 residues. CDR3 region: CASSSPGLTYEQYF. The CDR3 DNA reads TGTGCCAGCAGCTCTCCAGGGCTCACCTACGAGCAGTACTTC.

The rearrangement uses TRBV19 and TRBJ1-3; 8 bases are shared with TRBD1. The CDR3 loop spans 15 amino acids. J gave up 6 bases and V 4 bases, and 8 bases lay outside the gene matches. The germline gives CDR1 LNHDA, CDR2 SQIVND (reference sequence). Here the CDR3 reads CASSTLDRVENTIYF. CDR3 DNA: TGTGCCAGTAGTACCTTGGACAGGGTCGAAAACACCATATATTTT.

The V and J genes are TRBV4-3 and TRBJ1-6; D is unresolved. V was cut by 1 base and J by 4 bases, with 5 bases left in between. The CDR3 loop spans 14 amino acids. Germline V CDR1 and CDR2: LGHNA, YSLEER. Here the CDR3 DNA reads TGCGCCAGCAGCCAAGTACAATATAATTCACCCCTCCACTTT. Translated: CASSQVQYNSPLHF.

The V and J genes are TRBV7-8 and TRBJ2-7; 8 bases are a match to TRBD2. This CDR3 has 15 residues. With V trimmed by 6 bases and J by 2 bases, 9 bases remained unmatched. Germline V lookup: CDR1 SGHVS, CDR2 FQNEAQ. Written as DNA, the CDR3 is TGTGCCAGCAGGGGCGGGGGGACGGGGGCCTACGAGCAGTACTTC. The encoded protein is CASRGGGTGAYEQYF. Filled out from reference TRBV7-8 and TRBJ2-7, the complete variable domain reads GAGVSQSPRYKVAKRGQDVALRCDPISGHVSLFWYQQALGQGPEFLTYFQNEAQLDKSGLPSDRFFAERPEGSVSTLKIQRTQQEDSAVYLCASRGGGTGAYEQYFGPGTRLTVT.

The V gene is TRBV7-3, the J gene TRBJ2-1; 10 nucleotides line up with TRBD1. Germline V lookup: CDR1 SGHTA, CDR2 FQGTGA. The CDR3 covers 14 residues. V was clipped by 5 bases and J by 7 bases; unmatched bases: 5. CDR3 bases: TGTGCCAGCAGCCCAGGGACAGGGGTGAATGAGCAGTTCTTC. Translating it yields CASSPGTGVNEQFF.

The V and J genes are TRBV4-1 and TRBJ1-1; D might be TRBD1 (6 bases). Trimming shortened V by 0 bases and J by 4 bases, and 12 bases separated the two germline ends. Germline CDR1 reads MGHRA; CDR2 reads YSYEKL. CDR3 length: 15 amino acids. The CDR3 reads CASSQDPGTTTEAFF. DNA of the CDR3: TGCGCCAGCAGCCAAGATCCCGGGACAACCACTGAAGCTTTCTTT.

The CDR3 DNA reads TGTGCCAGCAGCTTGGTGGGGGAAAAACAGGGGTTACCCACTGAAGCTTTCTTT. It translates to CASSLVGEKQGLPTEAFF. The chain employs TRBV5-4 and TRBJ1-1, with 7 bases lining up with TRBD1. Per the germline V gene, CDR1 is SGHNT and CDR2 is YYREEE (reference sequence). The CDR3 length is 18 residues. V lost 0 bases and J lost 4; bases outside the gene matches: 15.

This chain links TRBV11-2 with TRBJ1-1, with 9 bases fitting TRBD1. Looked up from germline, CDR1 is SGHAT and CDR2 is FQNNGV. The CDR3 runs to 14 residues. Germline trimming cut 4 bases from V and 5 bases from J; bases unmatched to any gene: 5. The CDR3 sequence is CASSSQGAQTEAFF. The CDR3 DNA sequence: TGTGCCAGCAGCTCACAGGGGGCACAGACTGAAGCTTTCTTT.

This clone has only one observation. The V gene is TRBV29-1, the J gene TRBJ1-1; no clear D. This CDR3 spans 11 amino acids. Looked up from germline, CDR1 is SQVTM and CDR2 is ANQGSEA. V dropped 6 bases and J dropped 1 base, with 6 bases sitting between them. The DNA of the CDR3 is TGCAGCGTCAACAAGAACACTGAAGCTTTCTTT. This sequence encodes CSVNKNTEAFF.

V usage is TRBV19 and J usage is TRBJ2-1; D is perhaps TRBD2 (6 bases). Trimming stripped 3 bases from V and 4 bases from J, with 10 bases between. This CDR3 region has 14 residues. The V gene's germline CDR1 is LNHDA and CDR2 SQIVND (reference sequence). For the CDR3, the DNA is TGTGCCAGTAGTATCCTGCGGGATTACAATGAGCAGTTCTTC. It encodes CASSILRDYNEQFF. Based on the CDR3 plus reference TRBV19 and TRBJ2-1, the full variable domain is DGGITQSPKYLFRKEGQNVTLSCEQNLNHDAMYWYRQDPGQGLRLIYYSQIVNDFQKGDIAEGYSVSREKKESFPLTVTSAQKNPTAFYLCASSILRDYNEQFFGPGTRLTVL.

CDR3 DNA sequence: TGTGCCAGCAGCTTAGGGGGTTCCTCCTCCTACGAGCAGTACTTC. Protein: CASSLGGSSSYEQYF. V gene TRBV5-4 combines with J gene TRBJ2-7; maybe TRBD1 (6 bases). With 2 bases removed from V and 0 bases from J, the gap between germline ends came to 12 bases. CDR3 length: 15 amino acids. Germline CDR1 SGHNT, CDR2 YYREEE (reference sequence).